This is a list of T cell receptor beta chains from one sample in a study of blood T cell repertoires in COVID-19. Repertoires were generated with immunoSEQ multiplex PCR, while TCRdb's copy carries only in-frame clones and drops some. The sample has around 300,000 clones, almost 85% seen once. Material: peripheral blood. These receptors all come from a human donor in a cohort sampled during active COVID-19. Both conserved end residues are part of each CDR3. D genes are given only for firm matches. A row's size may be missing; if present it is once, few, many or a size class.

TRBV24-1	TRBJ2-3	TRBD2	once	CATASGGDGDTQYF	TGTGCCACAGCCAGCGGGGGGGACGGGGATACGCAGTATTTT
TRBV7-2	TRBJ1-2	.	once	CASSSDRAGWGYTF	TGTGCCAGCAGCTCCGACCGGGCAGGGTGGGGCTACACCTTC
TRBV25-1	TRBJ2-7	TRBD1	.	CASSENPRDRANEQYF	TGTGCCAGCAGTGAAAACCCCCGCGACAGGGCCAACGAGCAGTACTTC
TRBV19	TRBJ1-4	TRBD1	.	CASSMPGRGEEKLFF	TGTGCCAGTAGTATGCCGGGCAGGGGGGAAGAAAAACTGTTTTTT
TRBV6-5	TRBJ1-5	.	.	CASNQGGYSNQPQHF	TGTGCCAGCAATCAGGGAGGGTATAGCAATCAGCCCCAGCATTTT
TRBV10-3	TRBJ1-1	.	.	CATRVQSNTEAFF	TGTGCCACCCGAGTCCAATCGAACACTGAAGCTTTCTTT
TRBV18	TRBJ1-1	TRBD1	.	CASFRIPGTGRTEAFF	TGTGCCAGCTTTAGAATACCCGGGACAGGGCGAACTGAAGCTTTCTTT
TRBV5-6	TRBJ1-2	.	once	CASGGRAYYGYTF	TGTGCCAGCGGTGGCAGGGCCTACTATGGCTACACCTTC
TRBV18	TRBJ1-2	TRBD1	.	CASSPAGTGGITNYGYTF	TGTGCCAGCTCACCGGCCGGGACAGGTGGAATTACTAACTATGGCTACACCTTC
TRBV6-5	TRBJ2-7	.	.	CASSYFRQTGYEQYF	TGTGCCAGCAGTTATTTCCGCCAGACGGGATACGAGCAGTACTTC
TRBV19	TRBJ1-3	.	.	CASLGQFISGNTIYF	TGTGCCAGCCTTGGACAGTTTATCTCTGGAAACACCATATATTTT
TRBV19	TRBJ2-6	.	.	CASIHPSSGANVLTF	TGTGCCAGTATCCATCCGAGCTCTGGGGCCAACGTCCTGACTTTC
TRBV9	TRBJ2-7	TRBD1	.	CASSVDRVIHEQYF	TGTGCCAGCAGCGTGGACAGGGTGATACACGAGCAGTACTTC
TRBV5-5	TRBJ1-1	.	.	CASTPPPGERAFF	TGTGCCAGCACCCCTCCTCCTGGGGAGAGAGCTTTCTTT
TRBV10-3	TRBJ2-1	.	.	CAISKSGQTYNEQFF	TGTGCCATCAGTAAATCGGGACAAACCTACAATGAGCAGTTCTTC
TRBV5-6	TRBJ2-2	.	.	CASSLGALPANTGELFF	TGTGCCAGCAGCTTGGGGGCCCTACCAGCGAACACCGGGGAGCTGTTTTTT
TRBV4-1	TRBJ2-3	.	.	CASSQDLASSTTDTQYF	TGCGCCAGCAGCCAAGATCTTGCTAGCAGTACGACAGATACGCAGTATTTT
TRBV2	TRBJ2-7	.	.	CASLRQFRGEQYF	TGTGCCAGCCTCCGTCAGTTTAGAGGAGAGCAGTACTTC
TRBV5-6	TRBJ1-1	.	.	CASSRRTGTEAFF	TGTGCCAGCAGCCGACGGACTGGGACTGAAGCTTTCTTT
TRBV7-3	TRBJ2-1	TRBD1	.	CASSPYRGNSYNEQFF	TGTGCCAGCAGCCCATACAGGGGGAACTCCTACAATGAGCAGTTCTTC
TRBV19	TRBJ1-1	TRBD1	.	CASTPTGEVTEAFF	TGTGCCAGTACTCCTACAGGGGAGGTAACTGAAGCTTTCTTT
TRBV5-5	TRBJ1-4	.	.	CASSLDRANGKLFF	TGTGCCAGCAGCTTGGACAGGGCCAACGGAAAACTGTTTTTT
TRBV27	TRBJ1-5	TRBD1	.	CASSLTGGNQPQHF	TGTGCCAGCAGTTTGACAGGGGGCAATCAGCCCCAGCATTTT
TRBV10-1	TRBJ1-2	TRBD1	few	CASSDTGDVNGYTF	TGCGCCAGCAGTGATACAGGGGACGTTAATGGCTACACCTTC
TRBV5-6	TRBJ2-2	TRBD2	.	CASRLAALNTGELFF	TGTGCCAGCAGACTAGCGGCGTTGAACACCGGGGAGCTGTTTTTT
TRBV2	TRBJ1-1	.	.	CASSVGRQNTEAFF	TGTGCCAGCAGTGTTGGGAGACAGAACACTGAAGCTTTCTTT